This record looks at one TCR beta chain sequence and its context. The antigen is undetermined. The data derive from a study of T cell responses to AZD1222 COVID-19 vaccine. Some clones are missing from TCRdb's copy, which holds only in-frame ones; the method was immunoSEQ multiplex PCR. The table shows about 130,000 clones, with roughly 87% occurring only once. Whole-study findings and limits: The sample set comprised mostly white British donors with more females, and clonal diversity was possibly underestimated.

V lost 1 base, J lost 8 bases, and 20 bases lay in between. CDR1 and CDR2 (germline): LGHDT, YNNKEL (reference sequence). The CDR3 extends over 16 amino acids. The V gene is TRBV3-1 (or the pseudogene TRBV3-2), the J gene TRBJ1-2, with D possibly being TRBD1 (5 bases). The sequences come from peripheral blood, collected on day 0 of MenACWY control vaccination. This receptor was obtained from an adult in good health. The CDR3 DNA is TGTGCCAGCAGCCAAGGATACGGGGCGCTGGGTTACGGCTACACCTTC. Residues: CASSQGYGALGYGYTF.